This T cell receptor (beta chain) is from a study of T cells expressing NK-cell markers. About the research overall: All TCR beta repertoires analysed originated from sorted CD3+CD56+NKG2C+, CD3+CD56+NKG2C- and CD3+CD56-NKG2C+ T cells. The sequencing cohort of eight donors included seven HCMV-seropositive individuals and one seronegative individual. Overall study results and limits: The share of CD8+ T cells held by dominant NKG2C+ clonotypes was about 1.0-7.5% in about six donors.

Germline CDR1 DFQATT, CDR2 SNEGSKA (reference sequence). The CDR3 loop spans 14 amino acids. Reanalyzing the 5' RACE reads, TCRdb keeps one entry per CDR3 protein, without DNA. The table lists about 460,000 distinct CDR3 sequences. For this clonotype: Its antigen is unidentified.

This TCR was recovered from a woman aged 45-65 years in good health. The chain couples TRBV20-1 to TRBJ2-7. The sequenced material came from blood T cells: a sorted CD56 or NKG2C T cell subset, CD4+ or CD8+ T cells, or bulk PBMC T cells (not recorded which). The CDR3 region is CSARLRGGEYEQYF.